One sample yielded the 30 T cell receptor beta chains listed below, sequenced in a study of response to subunit inactivated influenza vaccine. TCRdb called the RT-PCR reads again in MiXCR, with one record for every CDR3 protein. Of 550,000 to 650,000 distinct CDR3 sequences in the sample, about 11% were seen once. The material sequenced was PBMCs from blood, taken on the day of vaccination. Receptor source: a man aged 50-60 years who received an inactivated influenza vaccine.

In this sample, this clonotype turned up many times. The J gene is TRBJ2-2, the V gene TRBV4-2, with D tentatively TRBD2 (5 bases). This CDR3 has 16 amino acids. V was pared by 1 base and J by 2 bases, with 11 bases between. Germline-derived CDR1 and CDR2 are LGHNA and YNFKEQ. The CDR3 reads CASSQAPSSNTGELFF. As DNA, the CDR3 is TGTGCCAGCAGCCAAGCTCCTAGCAGCAACACCGGGGAGCTGTTTTTT.

This clonotype was found a few times. The chain is built from TRBV6-1 and TRBJ1-1, with 7 nucleotides matching TRBD1. The CDR3 is made up of 14 amino acids. Germline-derived CDR1 and CDR2 are MNHNS and SASEGT. V lost 6 bases, J lost 4 bases, and 8 bases stayed unmatched. For the CDR3, the DNA is TGTGCCAGCAGACCGGGACAGCGGGGCACTGAAGCTTTCTTT. This translates into CASRPGQRGTEAFF.

This clonotype has at least ten counts. The genes are TRBV27 and TRBJ2-1, with D possibly matching TRBD2 (5 bases). CDR3 size: 16 residues. Germline V gives CDR1 MNHEY, CDR2 SMNVEV (reference sequence). V lost 2 bases, J lost 12 bases, and 23 bases lay in between. The CDR3 is CASSLRVGSVKLLQFF. CDR3 bases: TGTGCCAGCAGTTTACGGGTCGGTAGCGTGAAGTTGTTGCAGTTCTTC.

This clonotype was seen ten or more times. This sequence joins TRBV7-2 and TRBJ2-5, with D perhaps TRBD2 (5 bases). V gave up 4 bases and J gave up 4 bases, with 16 bases separating them. Germline assignment: CDR1 SGHTA and CDR2 FQGNSA. The CDR3 covers 15 residues. The CDR3 sequence: CASSSLSSPRETQYF. The CDR3 DNA follows: TGTGCCAGCAGCTCCCTTTCTAGCCCAAGAGAGACCCAGTACTTC. Looking up the rest from reference TRBV7-2 and TRBJ2-5 gives the full variable domain: GAGVSQSPSNKVTEKGKDVELRCDPISGHTALYWYRQSLGQGLEFLIYFQGNSAPDKSGLPSDRFSAERTGGSVSTLTIQRTQQEDSAVYLCASSSLSSPRETQYFGPGTRLLVL.

There are many counts of this clonotype. The chain employs TRBV5-1 and TRBJ2-3, with D hard to call. This CDR3 region has 12 residues. V was trimmed by 4 bases and J by 5 bases, leaving 8 bases between them. Germline CDR1 is SGHRS and CDR2 is YFSETQ. The CDR3 DNA reads TGCGCCAGCAGCGGACCCGTAGATACGCAGTATTTT. Translating it yields CASSGPVDTQYF.

The chain carries TRBV3-1 and TRBJ1-2; perhaps TRBD1 as D (5 bases). Trimming removed 2 bases from V and 4 bases from J, with 23 bases in between. This CDR3 is built from 18 residues. Germline CDR1 and CDR2: LGHDT and YNNKEL (reference sequence). CDR3 sequence: CASSQNPLSGLSGYGYTF. The CDR3 DNA reads as TGTGCCAGCAGCCAAAATCCACTATCGGGACTAAGTGGCTATGGCTACACCTTC.

V gene TRBV7-2 combines with J gene TRBJ2-7; D tentatively fits TRBD1 or TRBD2 (5 bases each). V was clipped by 1 base and J by 4 bases, with 11 bases between them. CDR3 length: 14 residues. From germline, CDR1 is SGHTA and CDR2 FQGNSA. The CDR3 is CASSLVVREYEQYF. The CDR3 nucleotides are TGTGCCAGCAGCTTAGTAGTCAGGGAGTACGAGCAGTACTTC.

This clonotype was found a few times. V is TRBV19 and J is TRBJ2-1, with D tentatively TRBD2 (6 bases). Per germline, CDR1 LNHDA and CDR2 SQIVND (reference sequence). Trimming stripped 4 bases from V and 6 bases from J, with 10 bases between. The CDR3 runs to 13 residues. The CDR3 DNA follows: TGTGCCAGTAGTAGGCGGGATGGCAATGAGCAGTTCTTC. It yields the protein CASSRRDGNEQFF.

The chain couples TRBV12-3 or TRBV12-4 to TRBJ2-4; TRBD2 agrees at 11 bases. The CDR3 is made up of 14 amino acids. Unmatched junction bases numbered 3, after V lost 5 bases and J lost 6 bases. CDR3 sequence: CASSVGTSGNIQYF. CDR3 coding DNA: TGTGCCAGCAGTGTCGGGACTAGCGGAAACATTCAGTACTTC.

The rearrangement joins TRBV20-1 to TRBJ1-5; D remains unclear. V was cut by 5 bases and J by 3 bases, with 14 bases left in between. Germline loops: CDR1 DFQATT, CDR2 SNEGSKA (reference sequence). The CDR3 is 14 amino acids. The CDR3 nucleotides are TGCAGTGCTTGGGTGGAAAACTTCAATCAGCCCCAGCATTTT. It codes for CSAWVENFNQPQHF.

V and J are TRBV12-3 or TRBV12-4 and TRBJ1-5, with 7 bases aligning to TRBD1. After removal of 5 bases from V and 5 bases from J, the junction contained 6 bases not matched to a gene. This CDR3 region has 14 residues. CDR3 sequence (DNA): TGTGCCAGCAGTCAGGACAGGAACGATCAGCCCCAGCATTTT. Translation: CASSQDRNDQPQHF.

This clonotype was recorded a few times. J is TRBJ2-1 and V is TRBV7-3, with D possibly TRBD1 on 6 matching bases. With 0 bases removed from V and 1 base from J, the gap between germline ends came to 10 bases. In germline, CDR1 is SGHTA, CDR2 FQGTGA. The CDR3 loop spans 16 amino acids. CDR3 loop: CASSLTSGTSYNEQFF. DNA of the CDR3: TGTGCCAGCAGCTTAACATCCGGGACATCCTACAATGAGCAGTTCTTC.

This clonotype was counted many times. This rearrangement joins TRBV7-2 to TRBJ2-7; 9 bases are a match to TRBD1. CDR3 length: 15 residues. After removal of 1 base from V and 4 bases from J, the junction contained 5 bases not matched to a gene. Per the germline V gene, CDR1 is SGHTA and CDR2 is FQGNSA. The CDR3 reads CASSLDTGGPYEQYF. For the CDR3, the DNA is TGTGCCAGCAGCTTAGACACAGGGGGCCCATACGAGCAGTACTTC.

The chain recombines TRBV6-5 with TRBJ1-5; 8 nucleotides align to TRBD1. From germline, CDR1 is MNHEY and CDR2 SVGAGI. This CDR3 has 17 residues. J was trimmed by 5 bases and V by 0 bases; bases with no gene match: 9. The CDR3 DNA follows: TGTGCCAGCAGTTACTCGATTCGGACAGGGAAAGATCAGCCCCAGCATTTT. It translates to CASSYSIRTGKDQPQHF.

The sample holds a few counts of this clonotype. The CDR3 sequence is CASSRPSGSTDTQYF. CDR3 nucleotide sequence: TGTGCCAGCAGCCGTCCTAGCGGGAGCACAGATACGCAGTATTTT. The J gene is TRBJ2-3, the V gene TRBV7-9, with TRBD2 identical over 8 bases. J was trimmed by 0 bases and V by 5 bases; bases with no gene match: 4. CDR1 SEHNR and CDR2 FQNEAQ come from the germline V gene (reference sequence). This CDR3 region has 15 residues.

The gene calls are TRBV6-2 or TRBV6-3 and TRBJ1-1; no reliable D call. V lost 7 bases and J lost 0, with 12 bases in between. Germline-derived CDR1 and CDR2 are MNHEY and SVGEGT. The CDR3 has 14 residues. The chain's CDR3 is CASKAPALNTEAFF. The CDR3 coding sequence is TGTGCCAGCAAAGCCCCGGCCTTGAACACTGAAGCTTTCTTT.

This clonotype showed up just a few times. The chain employs TRBV4-2 and TRBJ2-1; D may be TRBD2 (5 bases). V lost 2 bases and J 0 bases, leaving 11 bases between the germline ends. The CDR3 contains 16 residues. Germline-derived CDR1 and CDR2 are LGHNA and YNFKEQ. CDR3 sequence (DNA): TGTGCCAGCAGCCAACAAACGGGGAGCTCCTACAATGAGCAGTTCTTC. It codes for CASSQQTGSSYNEQFF.

This clonotype appeared many times. This chain connects TRBV7-9 to TRBJ2-1; D uncertain. CDR1 and CDR2 from the germline V gene are SEHNR and FQNEAQ (reference sequence). The CDR3 sequence is 14 residues long. Trimming took off 3 bases at V and 2 bases at J, with 8 bases between the two ends. This CDR3 is CASSFGITYNEQFF. CDR3 DNA: TGTGCCAGCAGCTTTGGTATTACCTACAATGAGCAGTTCTTC.

The chain links TRBV7-9 to TRBJ1-2; D unclear. CDR1 SEHNR and CDR2 FQNEAQ come from the germline V gene (reference sequence). This CDR3 has 16 residues. The V end was cut by 5 bases, the J end by 2 bases, with 18 bases between. The CDR3 is CASSPIELGQNYGYTF. CDR3 DNA sequence: TGTGCCAGCAGCCCAATCGAATTGGGCCAAAACTATGGCTACACCTTC.

Many counts were recorded for this clonotype. The V gene is TRBV20-1, the J gene TRBJ2-3, with TRBD2 matching over 8 bases. This CDR3 is 12 amino acids long. Germline V gene data show CDR1 as DFQATT and CDR2 as SNEGSKA (reference sequence). The CDR3 DNA reads as TGCAGCGGGGGGGTTCAGCCAGATACGCAGTATTTT. Its translation is CSGGVQPDTQYF.

The chain has TRBV28 and TRBJ2-2, with 9 bases fitting TRBD2. V was pared by 2 bases and J by 6 bases, with 13 bases of the junction left unmatched. The V gene's germline CDR1 is MDHEN and CDR2 SYDVKM. The CDR3 spans 18 residues. The chain's CDR3 is CASSLVASGASTAGELFF. The CDR3, as DNA: TGTGCCAGCAGTTTAGTGGCTAGCGGGGCCTCCACGGCCGGGGAGCTGTTTTTT.

There are a few counts of this clonotype. The rearrangement joins TRBV21-1 to TRBJ2-7; the table's TRBD2 call for D was not verified on the DNA. TRBV21-1 is classified as a pseudogene. The CDR3 runs to 18 residues. The CDR3 region is CASSKALQREGPYYEQYF. In nucleotides, the CDR3 is TGTGCCAGCAGCAAAGCGCTTCAACGGGAGGGCCCCTACTACGAGCAGTACTTC.

This clonotype has a single count. The rearrangement joins TRBV6-5 to TRBJ2-7, with TRBD2 matching over 8 bases. Germline V gene lookup returns CDR1 MNHEY and CDR2 SVGAGI. Trimming removed 0 bases from V and 1 base from J; junction bases left unmatched: 2. This CDR3 region has 15 residues. CDR3 loop: CASSYSSGKSYEQYF. Written as DNA, the CDR3 is TGTGCCAGCAGTTACTCTAGCGGGAAATCCTACGAGCAGTACTTC.

The chain couples TRBV3-1 to TRBJ2-7, with TRBD1 identical over 8 bases. Trimming took 3 bases from V and 5 from J; bases not matched to a gene: 9. The CDR3 spans 15 residues. CDR1 is LGHDT, CDR2 YNNKEL, per germline (reference sequence). The CDR3 bases are TGTGCCAGCAGCCATTCCGGACAGGGTAAGGACGAGCAGTACTTC. Protein: CASSHSGQGKDEQYF.

The sample holds a few counts of this clonotype. V is TRBV7-9 and J is TRBJ2-2; D ambiguous. The V and J ends lost 5 bases and 1 base respectively, with 8 bases between them. The CDR3 is 14 residues long. Germline assignment: CDR1 SEHNR and CDR2 FQNEAQ (reference sequence). The chain's CDR3 is CASSALRNTGELFF. The CDR3 DNA sequence: TGTGCCAGCAGCGCTCTTAGGAACACCGGGGAGCTGTTTTTT. Based on the CDR3 plus reference TRBV7-9 and TRBJ2-2, the full variable domain is DTGVSQNPRHKITKRGQNVTFRCDPISEHNRLYWYRQTLGQGPEFLTYFQNEAQLEKSRLLSDRFSAERPKGSFSTLEIQRTEQGDSAMYLCASSALRNTGELFFGEGSRLTVL.

Here the CDR3 DNA reads TGCGCCACCAACCCCGGGACTAGCGGGGGCCCAGGGGCCAACGTCCTGACTTTC. The encoded protein is CATNPGTSGGPGANVLTF. The rearrangement links TRBV5-1 to TRBJ2-6, with 14 nucleotides matching TRBD2. The trim removed 9 bases at V and 4 bases at J, leaving 12 bases unmatched. This CDR3 comprises 18 residues. Germline values: CDR1 SGHRS, CDR2 YFSETQ.

This clonotype has only a few counts. The chain links TRBV12-3 or TRBV12-4 to TRBJ2-1; TRBD1 matches 10 bases. V gave up 6 bases and J gave up 7 bases; unmatched junction bases: 9. The CDR3 runs to 15 residues. The CDR3 sequence is CASRSPGQGWNEQFF. The CDR3 bases are TGTGCCAGCAGGTCACCGGGACAGGGGTGGAATGAGCAGTTCTTC.

This clonotype was counted only a few times. This rearrangement joins TRBV15 to TRBJ2-3; no definite D call. Trimming pared 2 bases from V and 0 bases from J, leaving 9 bases between. CDR3 size: 15 residues. The germline CDR1 and CDR2 sequences are LNHNV and YYDKDF (reference sequence). As DNA, the CDR3 is TGTGCCACCAGCAGATCTCCAGGTAGCACAGATACGCAGTATTTT. Protein sequence: CATSRSPGSTDTQYF.

This clonotype occurred a few times. The chain couples TRBV4-3 to TRBJ1-2, with a tentative D call TRBD1 (5 bases). The germline V and J ends were trimmed by 4 bases and 3 bases, with 24 bases remaining between them. The CDR3 runs 18 residues. Germline CDR1 is LGHNA and CDR2 is YSLEER. Here the CDR3 DNA reads TGCGCCAGCAGCCCTGGCGGGACTAAGACAATGGGGGACTATGGCTACACCTTC. This encodes CASSPGGTKTMGDYGYTF.

V usage is TRBV5-1 and J usage is TRBJ1-4; no firm D call. V lost 1 base and J lost 1, with 11 bases in between. Germline assignment: CDR1 SGHRS and CDR2 YFSETQ. The CDR3 covers 16 residues. CDR3 bases: TGCGCCAGCAGCTTGAGGACCGGAAAAACTAATGAAAAACTGTTTTTT. This translates into CASSLRTGKTNEKLFF.